One and the same sample provided the 4 T cell receptor beta chains below, sequenced in a study of OX40 agonist ivuxolimab in advanced cancers. Libraries were prepared by immunoSEQ multiplex PCR; TCRdb keeps only in-frame clonotypes and omits some of them. The sample records 65,000 to 85,000 clones, 89% being singletons. The source was CD4+ or CD8+ T cells sorted from blood, collected in a trial of the OX40 agonist ivuxolimab. The source is an adult with an advanced solid tumor such as melanoma, head and neck, liver or kidney cancer.

The chain has TRBV5-1 and TRBJ1-2, with TRBD1 matching over 7 bases. V was pared by 0 bases and J by 8 bases, with 7 bases of the junction left unmatched. The germline gives CDR1 SGHRS, CDR2 YFSETQ. The CDR3 sequence is 14 residues long. Here the CDR3 reads CASSLGQGVWGYTF. CDR3 DNA: TGCGCCAGCAGCTTGGGACAGGGAGTTTGGGGCTACACCTTC.

The genes are TRBV5-4 and TRBJ1-1, with D perhaps matching TRBD1 (5 bases). This CDR3 region has 13 residues. Trimming took 1 base from V and 1 from J, leaving 5 bases between them. Germline V gene sequence: CDR1 SGHNT, CDR2 YYREEE (reference sequence). The CDR3 nucleotides are TGTGCCAGCAGCTTGACAGGGAACACTGAAGCTTTCTTT. Protein sequence: CASSLTGNTEAFF.

This clone was detected only once. The same CDR3 is also encoded by other DNA sequences in this sample. The rearrangement links TRBV15 to TRBJ2-5; weak D call: TRBD2 (6 bases). The germline V gene encodes CDR1 LNHNV and CDR2 YYDKDF (reference sequence). The germline V and J ends were trimmed by 5 bases and 0 bases, with 7 bases remaining between them. The CDR3 has 13 amino acids. The CDR3 loop is CATSRGYQETQYF. CDR3 bases: TGTGCCACCAGCCGGGGGTACCAAGAGACCCAGTACTTC.

The chain recombines TRBV5-4 with TRBJ1-1, with D perhaps TRBD1 (5 bases). This CDR3 has 13 amino acids. The germline gives CDR1 SGHNT, CDR2 YYREEE (reference sequence). The ends were cut back, 4 bases at V and 6 bases at J, with 13 bases in the middle. CDR3 amino acids: CASSGPGASEAFF. CDR3 nucleotides: TGTGCCAGCAGCGGGCCTGGGGCGTCTGAAGCTTTCTTT.